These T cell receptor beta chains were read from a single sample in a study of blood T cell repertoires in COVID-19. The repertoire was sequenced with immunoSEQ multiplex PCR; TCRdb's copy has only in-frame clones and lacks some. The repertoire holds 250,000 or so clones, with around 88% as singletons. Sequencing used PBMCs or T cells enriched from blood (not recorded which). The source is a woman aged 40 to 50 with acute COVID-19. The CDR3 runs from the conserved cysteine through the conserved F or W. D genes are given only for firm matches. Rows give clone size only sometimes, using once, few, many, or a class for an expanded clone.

CDR3 protein: CASSWGRQGPVGYTF
CDR3 DNA: TGTGCCAGCAGCTGGGGTCGACAGGGGCCGGTGGGCTACACCTTC
clone size: NA
D gene: TRBD1
J gene: TRBJ1-2
V gene: TRBV11-2

CDR3 protein: CASSQGGVGQPQHF
CDR3 DNA: TGTGCCAGTAGCCAAGGGGGCGTAGGACAGCCCCAGCATTTT
clone size: NA
D gene: TRBD1
J gene: TRBJ1-5
V gene: TRBV19

CDR3 protein: CASSVGDNEQFF
CDR3 DNA: TGTGCCAGCAGCGTGGGAGACAATGAGCAGTTCTTC
clone size: NA
D gene: NA
J gene: TRBJ2-1
V gene: TRBV9

CDR3 protein: CSVVRGAGNTIYF
CDR3 DNA: TGCAGCGTTGTCAGGGGCGCTGGAAACACCATATATTTT
clone size: NA
D gene: NA
J gene: TRBJ1-3
V gene: TRBV29-1

CDR3 protein: CASSQGPNTEAFF
CDR3 DNA: TGTGCCAGCAGCCAAGGGCCGAACACTGAAGCTTTCTTT
clone size: NA
D gene: NA
J gene: TRBJ1-1
V gene: TRBV3-1/TRBV3-2

CDR3 protein: CASNQGSPAGSSYNEQFF
CDR3 DNA: TGTGCCAGCAACCAAGGGTCCCCCGCGGGCAGCTCCTACAATGAGCAGTTCTTC
clone size: NA
D gene: NA
J gene: TRBJ2-1
V gene: TRBV3-1/TRBV3-2

CDR3 protein: CASSPSGRDTDTQYF
CDR3 DNA: TGTGCCAGCAGCCCCAGCGGGAGGGACACAGATACGCAGTATTTT
clone size: NA
D gene: TRBD2
J gene: TRBJ2-3
V gene: TRBV3-1/TRBV3-2

CDR3 protein: CASSFEDRGQPVTEAFF
CDR3 DNA: TGTGCCAGCAGCTTTGAGGACAGGGGGCAGCCAGTCACTGAAGCTTTCTTT
clone size: NA
D gene: TRBD1
J gene: TRBJ1-1
V gene: TRBV7-6

CDR3 protein: CASSVLAQITDTQYF
CDR3 DNA: TGTGCCAGTAGTGTACTAGCGCAGATCACAGATACGCAGTATTTT
clone size: NA
D gene: TRBD2
J gene: TRBJ2-3
V gene: TRBV19

CDR3 protein: CASSRAGAANYGYTF
CDR3 DNA: TGTGCCAGCAGCCGAGCAGGGGCGGCTAACTATGGCTACACCTTC
clone size: NA
D gene: NA
J gene: TRBJ1-2
V gene: TRBV7-8

CDR3 protein: CASSSSPGLAGPFKNIQYF
CDR3 DNA: TGTGCCAGTAGTAGTTCCCCGGGACTAGCGGGACCCTTCAAAAACATTCAGTACTTC
clone size: NA
D gene: TRBD2
J gene: TRBJ2-4
V gene: TRBV19

CDR3 protein: CASKPSGRAQETQYF
CDR3 DNA: TGTGCCAGCAAACCCTCCGGCAGGGCACAAGAGACCCAGTACTTC
clone size: few
D gene: NA
J gene: TRBJ2-5
V gene: TRBV7-2

CDR3 protein: CASSTPAAGTLAGNTIYF
CDR3 DNA: TGTGCCAGCAGCACCCCCGCCGCAGGGACTTTAGCTGGAAACACCATATATTTT
clone size: NA
D gene: NA
J gene: TRBJ1-3
V gene: TRBV11-3

CDR3 protein: CASSLDLSGSTDTQYF
CDR3 DNA: TGTGCCAGCAGCTTAGATCTTAGCGGTAGCACAGATACGCAGTATTTT
clone size: once
D gene: NA
J gene: TRBJ2-3
V gene: TRBV7-2

CDR3 protein: CASSQSYEQYF
CDR3 DNA: TGTGCCAGCAGCCAGTCCTACGAGCAGTACTTC
clone size: few
D gene: NA
J gene: TRBJ2-7
V gene: TRBV11-2

CDR3 protein: CASSDLAGGHGEQYF
CDR3 DNA: TGTGCCAGCAGTGATTTGGCAGGGGGCCACGGCGAGCAGTACTTC
clone size: NA
D gene: TRBD1
J gene: TRBJ2-7
V gene: TRBV6-1

CDR3 protein: CASSQRQQFPYNEQFF
CDR3 DNA: TGCGCCAGCAGCCAGCGACAGCAATTCCCCTACAATGAGCAGTTCTTC
clone size: NA
D gene: NA
J gene: TRBJ2-1
V gene: TRBV4-1

CDR3 protein: CASSADRGTGELFF
CDR3 DNA: TGTGCCAGCAGCGCGGACAGGGGGACCGGGGAGCTGTTTTTT
clone size: NA
D gene: TRBD1
J gene: TRBJ2-2
V gene: TRBV7-2

CDR3 protein: CASSPRQVRADTQYF
CDR3 DNA: TGTGCCAGCAGCCCCAGACAGGTTCGGGCAGATACGCAGTATTTT
clone size: NA
D gene: NA
J gene: TRBJ2-3
V gene: TRBV11-2

CDR3 protein: CASSTSGRSEQFF
CDR3 DNA: TGTGCCAGCAGTACTAGCGGGAGATCTGAGCAGTTCTTC
clone size: NA
D gene: TRBD2
J gene: TRBJ2-1
V gene: TRBV6-2/TRBV6-3

CDR3 protein: CSVDGGILYNEQFF
CDR3 DNA: TGCAGCGTTGACGGCGGGATCCTCTACAATGAGCAGTTCTTC
clone size: NA
D gene: NA
J gene: TRBJ2-1
V gene: TRBV29-1

CDR3 protein: CASSLETQGSGNTIYF
CDR3 DNA: TGCGCCAGCAGCTTGGAAACCCAGGGGTCTGGAAACACCATATATTTT
clone size: NA
D gene: NA
J gene: TRBJ1-3
V gene: TRBV5-1

CDR3 protein: CASSRDRAAEAFF
CDR3 DNA: TGTGCCAGCAGCCGAGACAGGGCTGCTGAAGCTTTCTTT
clone size: NA
D gene: TRBD1
J gene: TRBJ1-1
V gene: TRBV5-6

CDR3 protein: CASSFAVKETQYF
CDR3 DNA: TGTGCCAGCAGCTTCGCAGTGAAAGAGACCCAGTACTTC
clone size: NA
D gene: NA
J gene: TRBJ2-5
V gene: TRBV11-3